This T cell receptor (beta chain) stems from a study of blood T cell repertoires in COVID-19 (dated by TCRdb to the early 2020s). The study in broad terms: The collaborator samples originated in the United States, Italy and Spain and spanned the acute and convalescent phases of COVID-19. The prospective study material was composed of cDNA or gDNA derived from T cells, B-cell-depleted T cells, or PBMCs. HLA class I and class II types, where available, came from metadata supplied by the sample provider rather than from assay-based typing. A de-identified subject ID, COVID-19 status, age in years and sex were almost always included in the sample metadata. The repertoires were made available in a free public database intended to serve as a resource for research on the immune response to SARS-CoV-2. Subjects who had been exposed to COVID-19, were actively infected with it, or had recovered from it provided the deeply sampled blood TCRbeta repertoires that made up the dataset. The samples were drawn from the first 160 participants of the ongoing ImmuneRACE study and from roughly 1,300 subjects provided by 6 global collaborators.

Study-wide findings and limitations: The quantity of clinical and demographic metadata differed by source and by participant and was supplied without curation.

TCRbeta CDR3 regions were amplified from genomic DNA by means of the immunoSEQ Assay, a bias-controlled multiplex PCR. The paper's processing steps were these. Nucleated cell counts per sample were estimated from amplification of reference gene primers within the assay. Sequence reads were collapsed and filtered to measure the absolute abundance of every unique TCRbeta CDR3 rearrangement. For each sample, productive Simpson clonality was calculated as the square root of Simpson's diversity index across productive rearrangements. This is the immuneACCESS table as TCRdb keeps it, with only in-frame sequences that have V and J called. A part of the clones is gone; compared with another copy, unresolved V genes explain less than half, and the rest is unexplained. That table furnishes V, J and clone size, whereas the DNA furnished D and trimming. The sample contains around 300,000 clones, roughly 90% of them found a single time. The ten largest clones take up 9.4% of the sample.

Whole blood was collected in K2EDTA tubes by collaborating institutions according to the institutions' own protocols. For TCRbeta analysis, collaborators shipped samples in one of three forms: frozen whole blood, isolated PBMCs, or DNA extracted from either of those sample types. Notes on this clone: There is no known antigen for this receptor. No base-level quality is on record; no much larger clone is a single base apart.

CDR3 length: 16 amino acids, cysteine to phenylalanine. Only the CDR3 part of the read is kept: 48 bases, read in frame from the first base. CDR1 and CDR2 were assigned from the germline V gene as SGHRS and YFSETQ. The V end gives up 4 bases and the J end 1 base, leaving 5 bases in the junction not matched to a gene. The chain was built from TRBV5-1 and TRBJ1-6; 7 middle bases align to TRBD1. Source material: peripheral blood. The source is a young man with active or convalescent COVID-19. In nucleotide form, the sequence is TGCGCCAGCAGCGGGCACAGGGGATCCTATAATTCACCCCTCCACTTT. This sequence encodes CASSGHRGSYNSPLHF.